The 8 T cell receptor beta chains below all came from one sample that was sequenced in a study of T-cell memory formation after mild COVID-19. TCRdb re-called the 5' RACE reads with MiXCR, one entry per CDR3 protein. The table includes some 210,000 distinct CDR3 sequences, 10% detected once. The sequencing sample was made of PBMCs or a T cell subset sorted from them (not recorded which). The receptors originated from a man aged 18 to 29 who had mild COVID-19 (a few samples of this study predate the infection). Cell type and time point are not known.

This clonotype was picked up a small number of times. The chain carries TRBV28 and TRBJ1-3; D is possibly TRBD1 (5 bases). V gave up 7 bases and J gave up 2 bases, with 15 bases separating them. Germline CDR1 MDHEN, CDR2 SYDVKM. The CDR3 is 15 amino acids. CDR3: CASTQPGFAGNTIYF. The DNA for the CDR3 is TGTGCCAGCACCCAGCCAGGGTTTGCTGGAAACACCATATATTTT.

The sample holds a few counts of this clonotype. The gene calls are TRBV18 and TRBJ1-6; D remains ambiguous. Germline values: CDR1 KGHSH, CDR2 LQKENI. The CDR3 covers 13 residues. V lost 4 bases and J lost 7, with 8 bases in between. DNA of the CDR3: TGTGCCAGCTCACTAAATGACAATTCACCCCTCCACTTT. Translating gives CASSLNDNSPLHF.

The chain uses TRBV12-3 or TRBV12-4 and TRBJ2-7; TRBD2 agrees at 8 bases. With V trimmed by 3 bases and J by 7 bases, 5 bases remained unmatched. CDR3 length: 13 amino acids. The CDR3 loop reads CASSFGGAREQYV. CDR3 DNA sequence: TGTGCCAGCAGTTTCGGGGGGGCTCGAGAGCAGTACGTC.

The chain uses TRBV2 and TRBJ1-4; D is unclear. From germline, CDR1 is SNHLY and CDR2 FYNNEI. The CDR3 runs 14 residues. The germline V and J ends were trimmed by 4 bases and 0 bases, with 6 bases remaining between them. CDR3 DNA: TGTGCCAGCAGTGTGGGGACAACTAATGAAAAACTGTTTTTT. This codes for CASSVGTTNEKLFF.

This clonotype was seen only a few times. V is TRBV29-1 and J is TRBJ2-3; D unclear. This CDR3 spans 14 amino acids. Germline V CDR1 and CDR2: SQVTM, ANQGSEA. V was clipped by 0 bases and J by 1 base, with 8 bases between them. CDR3 loop: CSVEERWGTDTQYF. The CDR3, as DNA: TGCAGCGTTGAAGAACGGTGGGGCACAGATACGCAGTATTTT.

The table lists this clonotype with a few counts. V usage is TRBV6-2 or TRBV6-3 and J usage is TRBJ2-3; TRBD2 agrees at 7 bases. Trimming removed 5 bases from V and 2 bases from J; junction bases left unmatched: 7. This CDR3 comprises 15 residues. Germline CDR1 MNHEY, CDR2 SVGEGT. The CDR3 sequence: CASSPAGVSTDTQYF. CDR3 sequence (DNA): TGTGCCAGCAGTCCTGCGGGGGTTTCCACAGATACGCAGTATTTT.

The V gene is TRBV11-2, the J gene TRBJ2-1; no clear D gene. Trimming shortened V by 0 bases and J by 6 bases, and 6 bases separated the two germline ends. Germline V gene sequence: CDR1 SGHAT, CDR2 FQNNGV. The CDR3 extends over 13 amino acids. In DNA form, the CDR3 reads TGTGCCAGCAGCTTAGATTTGACCAATGAGCAGTTCTTC. This sequence encodes CASSLDLTNEQFF.

The chain is built from TRBV6-2 or TRBV6-3 and TRBJ2-3, with 10 bases that match TRBD2. J lost 0 bases, V lost 0 bases, and 9 bases had no gene match. CDR1 MNHEY and CDR2 SVGEGT come from the germline V gene. The length of the CDR3 is 19 residues. DNA of the CDR3: TGTGCCAGCAGTTACTCGATGTCCCTAGCGGGGGTCAGCACAGATACGCAGTATTTT. This sequence encodes CASSYSMSLAGVSTDTQYF.